The T cell receptor (beta chain) described here comes from a study of blood T cell repertoires in COVID-19. Looking at the study overall: There were acute and convalescent COVID-19 samples, and they came from the United States, Italy and Spain. In each case, the material was cDNA or gDNA derived from T cells, B-cell-depleted T cells, or PBMCs.

V lost 5 bases, J lost 5 bases, and 28 bases lay in between. The V gene's germline CDR1 is SGHTS and CDR2 YDEGEE. This CDR3 contains 18 residues. Produced via immunoSEQ multiplex PCR; TCRdb's table is partial and in-frame only. The table includes 300,000 or so clones, 85% to 90% detected once. The specimen was peripheral blood. The sequence derives from a woman aged 40-49 years with acute or convalescent COVID-19. The chain combines TRBV5-8 with TRBJ2-5; TRBD1 might be the D (7 bases). The CDR3, as DNA: TGTGCCAGCAGTTCGATGCGCGGGACAGCTAGGGAATACGAGACCCAGTACTTC. Protein: CASSSMRGTAREYETQYF.